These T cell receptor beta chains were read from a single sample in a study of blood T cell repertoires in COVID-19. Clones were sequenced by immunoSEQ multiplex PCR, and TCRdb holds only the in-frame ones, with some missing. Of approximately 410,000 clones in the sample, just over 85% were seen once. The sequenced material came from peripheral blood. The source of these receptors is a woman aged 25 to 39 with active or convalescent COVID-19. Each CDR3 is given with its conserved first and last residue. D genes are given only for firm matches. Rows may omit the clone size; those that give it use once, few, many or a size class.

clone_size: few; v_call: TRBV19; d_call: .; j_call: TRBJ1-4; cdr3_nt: TGTGCCAGTAAATGGGGCAGCCCAGCAACTAATGAAAAACTGTTTTTT; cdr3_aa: CASKWGSPATNEKLFF
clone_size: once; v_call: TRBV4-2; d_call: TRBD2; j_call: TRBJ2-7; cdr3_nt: TGTGCCAGCAGCCAAGAGTGGGCTAGCGGGAGCTACGAGCAGTACTTC; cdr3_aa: CASSQEWASGSYEQYF
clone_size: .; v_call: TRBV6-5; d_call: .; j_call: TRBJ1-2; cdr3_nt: TGTGCCAGTAAGGAGGGGAAGAATGGCTACACCTTC; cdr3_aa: CASKEGKNGYTF
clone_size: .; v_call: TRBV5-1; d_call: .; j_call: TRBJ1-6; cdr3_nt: TGCGCCAGCAGCTTCACGGGTGTTGATTCACCCCTCCACTTT; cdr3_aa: CASSFTGVDSPLHF
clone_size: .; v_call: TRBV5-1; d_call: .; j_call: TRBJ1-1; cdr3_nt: TGCGCCAGCAGCTTGGGTCAGGAACCGAACACTGAAGCTTTCTTT; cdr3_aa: CASSLGQEPNTEAFF
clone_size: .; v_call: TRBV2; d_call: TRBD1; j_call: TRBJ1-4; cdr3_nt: TGTGCCAGCACCTTAGACAGGGCGTTTAAACTGTTTTTT; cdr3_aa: CASTLDRAFKLFF
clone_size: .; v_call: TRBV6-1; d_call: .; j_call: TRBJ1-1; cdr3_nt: TGTGCCAGCAGTGAATTTGTCCAGGGGAACACTGAAGCTTTCTTT; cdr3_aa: CASSEFVQGNTEAFF
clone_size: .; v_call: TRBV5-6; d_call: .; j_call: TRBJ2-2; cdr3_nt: TGTGCCAGCAGCCCTATGGGGCGGCCTAACACCGGGGAGCTGTTTTTT; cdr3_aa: CASSPMGRPNTGELFF
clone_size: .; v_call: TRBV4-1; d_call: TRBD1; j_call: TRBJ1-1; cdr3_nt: TGCGCCAGCAGCCAAGTGGACAGGGAGAACACTGAAGCTTTCTTT; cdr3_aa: CASSQVDRENTEAFF
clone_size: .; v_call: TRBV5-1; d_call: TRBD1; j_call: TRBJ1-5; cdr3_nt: TGCGCCAGCAGCTTGGGAACAGGGGATAGTCAGCCCCAGCATTTT; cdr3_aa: CASSLGTGDSQPQHF
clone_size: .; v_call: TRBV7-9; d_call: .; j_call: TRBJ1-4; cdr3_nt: TGTGCCAGCAGCCTGGAGGCCCAGCGAGAAAAACTGTTTTTT; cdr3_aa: CASSLEAQREKLFF
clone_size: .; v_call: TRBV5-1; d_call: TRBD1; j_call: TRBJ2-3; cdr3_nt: TGCGCCAGCAGCTTAGGTAGCCGGACAGGGCGCGGCACAGATACGCAGTATTTT; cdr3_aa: CASSLGSRTGRGTDTQYF
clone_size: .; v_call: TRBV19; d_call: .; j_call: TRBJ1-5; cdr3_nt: TGTGCCAGTAGTCCCCGAGGGTCTCAGCCCCAGCATTTT; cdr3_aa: CASSPRGSQPQHF
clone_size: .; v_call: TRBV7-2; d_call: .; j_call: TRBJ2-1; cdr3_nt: TGTGCCAGCAGCTTATATCATGAGCAGTTCTTC; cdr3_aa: CASSLYHEQFF
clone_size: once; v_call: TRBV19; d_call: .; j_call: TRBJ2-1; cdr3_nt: TGTGCCAGCGATACGGGGGGCAACTACAATGAGCAGTTCTTC; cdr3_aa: CASDTGGNYNEQFF
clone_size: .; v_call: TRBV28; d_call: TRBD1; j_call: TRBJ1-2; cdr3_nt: TGTGCCAGCAGTTTACGGGGGACAGGGAGTCTTTATGGCTACACCTTC; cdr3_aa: CASSLRGTGSLYGYTF
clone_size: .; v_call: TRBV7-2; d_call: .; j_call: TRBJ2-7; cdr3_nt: TGTGCCAGCAGCTTATACTTCGAGCAGTACTTC; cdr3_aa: CASSLYFEQYF
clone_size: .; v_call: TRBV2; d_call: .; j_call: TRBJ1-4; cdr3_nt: TGTGCCAGCAGTGAAAGGTGGGGGGGAGGTAATGAAAAACTGTTTTTT; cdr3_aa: CASSERWGGGNEKLFF
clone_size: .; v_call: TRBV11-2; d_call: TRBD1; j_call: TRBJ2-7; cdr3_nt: TGTGCCAGCAGCCACGGACAGGGCAACGAGCAGTACTTC; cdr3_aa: CASSHGQGNEQYF
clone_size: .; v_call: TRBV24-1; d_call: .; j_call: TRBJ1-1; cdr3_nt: TGTGCCACCAGTGATGGGAGGAACAGCTTGAACACTGAAGCTTTCTTT; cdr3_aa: CATSDGRNSLNTEAFF
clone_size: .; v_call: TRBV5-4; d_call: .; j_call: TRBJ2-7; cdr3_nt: TGTGCCAGCAGCCCGTCGGGGTCGACTATGTACGAGCAGTACTTC; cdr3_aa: CASSPSGSTMYEQYF
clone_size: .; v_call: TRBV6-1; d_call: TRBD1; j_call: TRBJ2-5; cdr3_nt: TGTGCCAGCAGTGAATTCGCCGGACAGGGGGCTGAGACCCAGTACTTC; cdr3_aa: CASSEFAGQGAETQYF
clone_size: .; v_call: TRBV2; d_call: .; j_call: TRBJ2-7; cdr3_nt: TGTGCCAGCAGTGAAAGCGTCCTCTACGAGCAGTACTTC; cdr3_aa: CASSESVLYEQYF
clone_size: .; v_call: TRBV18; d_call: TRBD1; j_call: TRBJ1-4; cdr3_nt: TGTGCCAGCTCACAACTCGGGACAGTAAATGAAAAACTGTTTTTT; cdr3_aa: CASSQLGTVNEKLFF
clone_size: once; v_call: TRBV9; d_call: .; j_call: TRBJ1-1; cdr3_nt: TGTGCCAGCAGCGTTGGCGACAGGAACACTGAAGCTTTCTTT; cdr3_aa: CASSVGDRNTEAFF
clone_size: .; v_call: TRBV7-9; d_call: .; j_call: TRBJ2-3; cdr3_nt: TGTGCCAGCAGCTTAGCGCGGGCAGGGGGCACAGATACGCAGTATTTT; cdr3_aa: CASSLARAGGTDTQYF
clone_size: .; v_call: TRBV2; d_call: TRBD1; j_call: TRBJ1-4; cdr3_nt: TGTGCCAGCACAGGGGGCTTTGAAAAACTGTTTTTT; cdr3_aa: CASTGGFEKLFF
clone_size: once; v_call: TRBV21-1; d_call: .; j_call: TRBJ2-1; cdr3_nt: TGTGCCAGCAGCAAAGAGGGGAGCGGGCCCAGCTCCTACAATGAGCAGTTCTTC; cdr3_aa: CASSKEGSGPSSYNEQFF
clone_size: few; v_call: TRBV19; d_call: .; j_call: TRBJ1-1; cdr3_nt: TGTGCCAGTAGTATGGGGCCTCCGGACACTGAAGCTTTCTTT; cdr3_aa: CASSMGPPDTEAFF
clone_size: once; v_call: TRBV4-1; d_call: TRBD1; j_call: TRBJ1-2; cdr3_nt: TGCGCCAGCAGCCAACCGACAGGGGGCGAAGTGGTTGGCTACACCTTC; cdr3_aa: CASSQPTGGEVVGYTF
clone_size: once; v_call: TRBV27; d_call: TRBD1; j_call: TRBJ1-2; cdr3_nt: TGTGCCAGCAGTTTATACCAGGGGGCTGGGTATGGCTACACCTTC; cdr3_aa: CASSLYQGAGYGYTF
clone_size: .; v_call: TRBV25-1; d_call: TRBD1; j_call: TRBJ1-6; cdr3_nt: TGTGCCAGCAGTGACGAAGGGGGCCCGAATTCACCCCTCCACTTT; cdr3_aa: CASSDEGGPNSPLHF
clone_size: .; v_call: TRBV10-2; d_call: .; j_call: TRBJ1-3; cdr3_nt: TGCGCCAGCAGTCAACAAGGACAGGGAAACACCATATATTTT; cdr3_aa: CASSQQGQGNTIYF
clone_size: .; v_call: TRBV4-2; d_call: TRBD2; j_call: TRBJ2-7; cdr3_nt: TGTGCCAGCAGCCAAGGACTAGCGGGCTCCTACGAGCAGTACTTC; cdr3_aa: CASSQGLAGSYEQYF
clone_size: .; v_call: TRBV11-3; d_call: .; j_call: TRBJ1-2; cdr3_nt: TGTGCCAGCAGCCTTATGATACCAGGGGCTGGCTACACCTTC; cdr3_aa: CASSLMIPGAGYTF
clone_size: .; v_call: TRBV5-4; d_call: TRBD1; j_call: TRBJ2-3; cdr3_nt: TGTGCCAGCAGCTTAGGAAGGTTGGGGACAGGGGGTCCAGATACGCAGTATTTT; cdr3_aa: CASSLGRLGTGGPDTQYF
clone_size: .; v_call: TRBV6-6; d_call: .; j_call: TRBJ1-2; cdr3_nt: TGTGCCAGCAGTTTCACCGCAACCGCAGGGGACGAGGGCTACACCTTC; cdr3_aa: CASSFTATAGDEGYTF
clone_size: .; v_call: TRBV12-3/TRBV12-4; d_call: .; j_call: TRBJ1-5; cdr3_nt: TGTGCCAGCAGTTTATCCAGGACTTCGCCCCAGCATTTT; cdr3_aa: CASSLSRTSPQHF
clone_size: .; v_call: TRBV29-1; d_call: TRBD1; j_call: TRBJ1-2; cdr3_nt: TGCAGCGTTGTCCTGTGGGACAGGGGGAACTATGGCTACACCTTC; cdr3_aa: CSVVLWDRGNYGYTF
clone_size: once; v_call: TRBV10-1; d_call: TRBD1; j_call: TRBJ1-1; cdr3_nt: TGCGCCAGCAGGAGGGACAGGGGACAGGTTTTCTTT; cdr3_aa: CASRRDRGQVFF